The TCR beta chain under discussion was sequenced for a study of T cell repertoires in cytomegalovirus infection (dated by TCRdb to about 2019). Study-wide context: The HLA type of each donor mattered for the analysis, because public TCR beta signatures pointed to carriage of CMV infection along with the matching HLA type.

CDR1 SNHLY and CDR2 FYNNEI are derived from the germline V gene. The CDR3 has 15 amino acids, counting the end cysteine and phenylalanine. The entry retains the CDR3 DNA only, 45 bases that are in frame from base 1. V is cut by 2 bases and J by 0 bases, and the space between the germline ends is 11 bases. Regarding this clonotype: Which antigen it targets is not known. Nothing much larger sits one base from this clone, and base qualities are not available.

For sequencing, an Illumina HiSeq 1500 was employed. TCRdb reprocessed the public reads (quality trimming at Q25 with fastp, clone calling with MiXCR) and kept in-frame beta chains. Entries that share a CDR3 protein sequence are merged under the most common genes and DNA. For this sample there are about 440,000 distinct CDR3 sequences; roughly 31% appear just once. In total, the top ten clones hold roughly 13% of the sample. What the authors observed across the whole study: The ex vivo response was dominated by HLA-C-restricted CMV-specific TCR beta clonotypes, which also provided the single most frequent clonotype in two of eight donors. In both this cohort and an independent approximately 400-donor cohort, the cumulative frequency of public TCR beta family members distinguished carriers of CMV infection plus the relevant HLA type.

The chain is made from TRBV2 and TRBJ2-7, with a weak D call of TRBD2 (5 bases match). This receptor was obtained from a human donor in good health (CMV status not recorded). Some clones in this sample may be carry-over from other donors' samples. Sequencing used PBMCs. The CDR3 amino acid sequence is: CASSESRVASYEQYF. Here is the DNA: TGTGCCAGCAGTGAATCGAGGGTAGCCTCCTACGAGCAGTACTTC. With the rest looked up from the reference TRBV2 and TRBJ2-7 genes rather than sequenced, the full variable domain is EPEVTQTPSHQVTQMGQEVILRCVPISNHLYFYWYRQILGQKVEFLVSFYNNEISEKSEIFDDQFSVERPDGSNFTLKIRSTKLEDSAMYFCASSESRVASYEQYFGPGTRLTVT.